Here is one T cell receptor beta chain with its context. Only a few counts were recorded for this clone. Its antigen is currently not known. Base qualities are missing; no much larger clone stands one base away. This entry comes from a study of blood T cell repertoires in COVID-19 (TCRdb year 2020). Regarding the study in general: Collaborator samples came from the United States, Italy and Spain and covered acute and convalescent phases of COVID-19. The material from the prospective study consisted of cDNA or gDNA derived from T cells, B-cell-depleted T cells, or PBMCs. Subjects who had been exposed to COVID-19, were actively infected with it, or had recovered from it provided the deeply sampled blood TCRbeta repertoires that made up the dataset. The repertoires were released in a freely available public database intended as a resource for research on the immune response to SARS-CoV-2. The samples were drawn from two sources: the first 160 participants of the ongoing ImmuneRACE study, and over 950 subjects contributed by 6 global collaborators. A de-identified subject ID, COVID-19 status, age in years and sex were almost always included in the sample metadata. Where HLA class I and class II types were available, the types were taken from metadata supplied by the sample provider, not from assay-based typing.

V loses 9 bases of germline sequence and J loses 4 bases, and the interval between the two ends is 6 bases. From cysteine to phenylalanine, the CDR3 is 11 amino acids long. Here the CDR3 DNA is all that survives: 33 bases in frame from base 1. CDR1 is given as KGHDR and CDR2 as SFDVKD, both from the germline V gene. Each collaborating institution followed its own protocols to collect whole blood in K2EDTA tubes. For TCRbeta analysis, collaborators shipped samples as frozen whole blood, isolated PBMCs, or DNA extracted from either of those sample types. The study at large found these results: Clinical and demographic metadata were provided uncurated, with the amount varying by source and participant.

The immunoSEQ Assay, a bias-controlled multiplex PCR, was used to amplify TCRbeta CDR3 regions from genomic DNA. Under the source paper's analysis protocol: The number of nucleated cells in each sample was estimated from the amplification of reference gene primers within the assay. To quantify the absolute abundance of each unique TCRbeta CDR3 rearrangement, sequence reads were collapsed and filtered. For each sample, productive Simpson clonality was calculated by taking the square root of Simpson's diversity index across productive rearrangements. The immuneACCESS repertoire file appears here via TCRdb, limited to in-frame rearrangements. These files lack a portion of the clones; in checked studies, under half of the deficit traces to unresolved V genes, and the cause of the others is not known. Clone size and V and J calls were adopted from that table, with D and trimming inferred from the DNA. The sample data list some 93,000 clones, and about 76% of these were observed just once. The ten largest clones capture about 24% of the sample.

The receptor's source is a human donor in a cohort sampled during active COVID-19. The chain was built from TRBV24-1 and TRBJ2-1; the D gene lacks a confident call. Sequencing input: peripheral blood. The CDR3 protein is CATGQYNEQFF. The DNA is TGTGCCACCGGCCAGTACAATGAGCAGTTCTTC.